These 3 T cell receptor beta chains came from one sample sequenced in a study of T cells expressing NK-cell markers. For each CDR3 protein, TCRdb gives one entry from its re-call of the 5' RACE reads, without DNA. Its clone listing holds about 260,000 distinct CDR3 sequences. The specimen was blood T cells: a sorted CD56 or NKG2C T cell subset, CD4+ or CD8+ T cells, or bulk PBMC T cells (not recorded which). These TCRs come from a young man in good health.

The rearrangement joins TRBV15 to TRBJ1-1. There are 15 residues in the CDR3. Germline V gene lookup returns CDR1 LNHNV and CDR2 YYDKDF (reference sequence). CDR3 amino acids: CATSRVTYRDTEAFF.

The gene calls are TRBV19 and TRBJ2-5. Per the germline V gene, CDR1 is LNHDA and CDR2 is SQIVND (reference sequence). This CDR3 contains 16 residues. The CDR3 loop reads CASSISGGRLQETQYF.

This chain joins TRBV28 and TRBJ2-1; TCRdb names TRBD2, which stays unverified in the absence of DNA. Germline V gene sequence: CDR1 MDHEN, CDR2 SYDVKM. There are 14 residues in the CDR3. This CDR3 reads CASRGLAGGYEQFF.